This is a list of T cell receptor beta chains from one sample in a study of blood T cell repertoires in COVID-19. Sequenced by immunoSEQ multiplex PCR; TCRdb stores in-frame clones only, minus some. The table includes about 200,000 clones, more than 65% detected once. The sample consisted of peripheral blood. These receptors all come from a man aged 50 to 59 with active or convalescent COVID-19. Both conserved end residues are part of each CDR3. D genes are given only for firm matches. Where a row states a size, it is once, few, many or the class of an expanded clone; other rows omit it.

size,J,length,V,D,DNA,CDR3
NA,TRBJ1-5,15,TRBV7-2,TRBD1,TGTGCCAGCAGCCAATGGGGACAGCCCAATCAGCCCCAGCATTTT,CASSQWGQPNQPQHF
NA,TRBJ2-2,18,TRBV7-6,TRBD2,TGTGCCAGCAGCGCCCTAGCGGGAGGGCCTCTGTGGACCGGGGAGCTGTTTTTT,CASSALAGGPLWTGELFF
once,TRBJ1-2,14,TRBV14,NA,TGTGCCAGCAGCCAAGATCTCCTGTCGGGGGGCTACACCTTC,CASSQDLLSGGYTF
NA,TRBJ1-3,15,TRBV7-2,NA,TGTGCCAGCACCCCCGGGACTTACGGGGGAAACACCATATATTTT,CASTPGTYGGNTIYF
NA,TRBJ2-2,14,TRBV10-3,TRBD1,TGTGCCACTGAACAGGGGAATAACACCGGGGAGCTGTTTTTT,CATEQGNNTGELFF
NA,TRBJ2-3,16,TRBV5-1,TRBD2,TGCGCCAGCAGCTTCGCCGGGGGGGCTAGCACAGATACGCAGTATTTT,CASSFAGGASTDTQYF
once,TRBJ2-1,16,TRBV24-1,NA,TGTGCCACCAGTGATGGACCGGGAGAGGCCTACAATGAGCAGTTCTTC,CATSDGPGEAYNEQFF
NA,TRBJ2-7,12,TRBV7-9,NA,TGTGCCAGCAGCTTTGACAGCTACGAGCAGTACTTC,CASSFDSYEQYF
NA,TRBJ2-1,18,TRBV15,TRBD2,TGTGCCACCAGCAGAGCCCTTCGACTAGCGGGGGGCCAAAATGAGCAGTTCTTC,CATSRALRLAGGQNEQFF
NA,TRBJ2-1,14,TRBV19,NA,TGTGCCAGTAGCAACACGAGAGTTAGCGGTGGGCAGTTCTTC,CASSNTRVSGGQFF
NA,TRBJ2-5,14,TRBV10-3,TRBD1,TGTGCCATCAGACGGACAGGATCCCAAGAGACCCAGTACTTC,CAIRRTGSQETQYF
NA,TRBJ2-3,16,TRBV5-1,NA,TGCGCCAGCAGCTTGTGGGGGGGCATTGACACAGATACGCAGTATTTT,CASSLWGGIDTDTQYF
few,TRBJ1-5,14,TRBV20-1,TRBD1,TGCAGTGCTAGTGGGGACAGTGGAAATCAGCCCCAGCATTTT,CSASGDSGNQPQHF
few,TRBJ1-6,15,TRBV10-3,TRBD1,TGTGCCATCAGCCGGACAGGCCAAGATAATTCACCCCTCCACTTT,CAISRTGQDNSPLHF
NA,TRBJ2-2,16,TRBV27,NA,TGTGCCAGCAGTCCCCCTTATCGGGGTTACACCGGGGAGCTGTTTTTT,CASSPPYRGYTGELFF
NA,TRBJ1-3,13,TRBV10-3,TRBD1,TGTGCCATCAGATTAACAGGGGGGAACACCATATATTTT,CAIRLTGGNTIYF
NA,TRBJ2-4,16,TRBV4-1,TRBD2,TGCGCCAGCAGCCAAGTCAGCGGGGGGTCCAAAAACATTCAGTACTTC,CASSQVSGGSKNIQYF
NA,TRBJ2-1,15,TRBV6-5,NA,TGTGCCAGCAGTTCTCGCAGGCGGGATTTCAATGAGCAGTTCTTC,CASSSRRRDFNEQFF
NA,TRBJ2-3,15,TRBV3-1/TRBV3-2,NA,TGTGCCAGCAGCCATCCCGGGATTAGCACAGATACGCAGTATTTT,CASSHPGISTDTQYF
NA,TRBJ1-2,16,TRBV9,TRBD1,TGTGCCAGCAGCAAGACGGGACAGGGTTCGGGCTATGGCTACACCTTC,CASSKTGQGSGYGYTF
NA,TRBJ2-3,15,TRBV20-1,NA,TGCAGTGCTAGTTCAGGGAATCCAGGGTGGGATACGCAGTATTTT,CSASSGNPGWDTQYF
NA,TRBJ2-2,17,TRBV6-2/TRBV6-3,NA,TGTGCCAGCAGTTACTACAAGGGGGTCCCGAACACCGGGGAGCTGTTTTTT,CASSYYKGVPNTGELFF
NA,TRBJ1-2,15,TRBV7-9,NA,TGTGCCAGCAGCTCCGGGGTTGGACAGATCTATGGCTACACCTTC,CASSSGVGQIYGYTF
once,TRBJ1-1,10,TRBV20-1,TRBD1,TGCAGTCTAAGGGACAGGCAAGCTTTCTTT,CSLRDRQAFF
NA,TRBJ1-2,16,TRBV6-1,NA,TGTGCCAGCAGTGAAGCGGGTGGGGCGGAGGGATATGGCTACACCTTC,CASSEAGGAEGYGYTF
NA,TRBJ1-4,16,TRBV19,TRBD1,TGTGCCAGTACCCCCGGGACAGCCGGCAGGAGTGAAAAACTGTTTTTT,CASTPGTAGRSEKLFF
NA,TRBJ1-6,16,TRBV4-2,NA,TGTGCCAGCAGCCAAGACTGGCAAACCTATAATTCACCCCTCCACTTT,CASSQDWQTYNSPLHF
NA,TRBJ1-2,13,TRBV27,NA,TGTGCCAGCAGGTCTACAGGGTATAGTGGCTACACCTTC,CASRSTGYSGYTF
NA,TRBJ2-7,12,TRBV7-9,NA,TGTGCCAGCAGCTTTAGTGCCAACGAGCAGTACTTC,CASSFSANEQYF
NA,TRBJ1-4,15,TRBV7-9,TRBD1,TGTGCCAGCAGCCTACTACAGGGGGCGAGTGAAAAACTGTTTTTT,CASSLLQGASEKLFF